This T cell receptor (beta chain) originates from a study of T cell repertoires in cytomegalovirus infection. Study context: Based on public TCR beta signatures, there were indications of CMV infection and of a matching HLA type. Study findings and constraints: HLA-C-restricted CMV clonotypes gave the most frequent clonotype in two of eight donors. CMV carriers having the relevant HLA were flagged by cumulative public TCR beta family frequency.

TCRdb reprocessed the reads with MiXCR, giving one entry per CDR3 protein. This sample has roughly 78,000 distinct CDR3 sequences, with roughly 40% found just once. About this clonotype: The antigen is unknown.

V lost 5 bases and J lost 3; bases outside the gene matches: 7. The CDR3 is made up of 16 amino acids. The sample here was CD8+ T cells from cultured PBMCs, taken from culture after CMV antigen stimulation. V and J are TRBV12-3 or TRBV12-4 and TRBJ2-3, with 11 bases fitting TRBD2. The receptor comes from a human donor in good health (CMV status not recorded). Some clones in this sample may be carry-over from other donors' samples. CDR3 bases: TGTGCCAGCAGTCGTCCTAGCGGGGGGAGAACAGATACGCAGTATTTT. Its translation: CASSRPSGGRTDTQYF.